This T cell receptor (beta chain) was captured in a study of T cell clonality in common variable immunodeficiency. Whole-study results and caveats: Reportedly, TCR beta sequences from common variable immunodeficiency showed fewer deletions and N-nucleotide insertions.

Sequencing was performed with immunoSEQ multiplex PCR; in TCRdb, only in-frame clones are kept and a portion is missing. This set yields approximately 30,000 clones and no singletons; the top ten hold roughly 6.7%. The CDR3 totals 15 residues. From germline, CDR1 is SGHNT and CDR2 YENEEA. Of note for this clone: Its specificity is unknown. The sequenced fragment ends 3 residues before the CDR3 boundary, so the rest is inferred from the germline J gene.

The TCR was taken from a human donor with common variable immunodeficiency. V usage is TRBV11-3 and J usage is TRBJ2-3; possible D gene TRBD1, 7 bases. The specimen was peripheral blood mononuclear cells. CDR3 DNA, as far as it was read: TGTGCCAGCAGCGTTCCAGGGGGTGCAGGGGGGACG. Its protein product is CASSVPGGAGGT. The whole CDR3 reads CASSVPGGAGGTQYF.